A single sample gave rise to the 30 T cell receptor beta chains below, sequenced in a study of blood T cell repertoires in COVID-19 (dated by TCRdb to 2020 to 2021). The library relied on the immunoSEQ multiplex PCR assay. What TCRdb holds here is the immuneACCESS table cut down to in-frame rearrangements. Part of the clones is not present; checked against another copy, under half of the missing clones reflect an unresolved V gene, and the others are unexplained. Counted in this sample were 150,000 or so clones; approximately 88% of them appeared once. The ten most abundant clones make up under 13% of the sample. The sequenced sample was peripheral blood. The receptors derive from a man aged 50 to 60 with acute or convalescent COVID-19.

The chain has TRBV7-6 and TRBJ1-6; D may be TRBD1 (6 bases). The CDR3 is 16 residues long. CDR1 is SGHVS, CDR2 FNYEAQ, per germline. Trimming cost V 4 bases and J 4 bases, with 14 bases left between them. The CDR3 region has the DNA TGTGCCAGCAGCTCGGGGGGCCAGTTTTATAATTCACCCCTCCACTTT. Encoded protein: CASSSGGQFYNSPLHF.

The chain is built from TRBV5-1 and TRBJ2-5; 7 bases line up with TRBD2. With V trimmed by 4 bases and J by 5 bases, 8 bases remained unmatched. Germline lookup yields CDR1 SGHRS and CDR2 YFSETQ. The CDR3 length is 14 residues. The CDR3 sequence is CASSPMTSRETQYF. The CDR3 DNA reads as TGCGCCAGCAGCCCTATGACTAGCAGGGAGACCCAGTACTTC. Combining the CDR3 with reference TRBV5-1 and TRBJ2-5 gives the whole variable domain KAGVTQTPRYLIKTRGQQVTLSCSPISGHRSVSWYQQTPGQGLQFLFEYFSETQRNKGNFPGRFSGRQFSNSRSEMNVSTLELGDSALYLCASSPMTSRETQYFGPGTRLLVL.

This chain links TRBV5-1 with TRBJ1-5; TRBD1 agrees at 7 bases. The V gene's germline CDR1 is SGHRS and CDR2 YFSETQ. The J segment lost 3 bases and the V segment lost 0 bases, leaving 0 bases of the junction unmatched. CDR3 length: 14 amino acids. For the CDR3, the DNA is TGCGCCAGCAGCTTGGAGGGGGCCAATCAGCCCCAGCATTTT. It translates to CASSLEGANQPQHF.

The CDR3 protein is CAIRQGHQPQHF. The DNA for the CDR3 is TGTGCCATTCGACAGGGGCATCAGCCCCAGCATTTT. J is TRBJ1-5 and V is TRBV6-5; 8 nucleotides match TRBD1. V trimming: 10 bases; J trimming: 5 bases; junction bases outside the gene matches: 4. The germline V gene has CDR1 MNHEY and CDR2 SVGAGI. The CDR3 is made up of 12 amino acids.

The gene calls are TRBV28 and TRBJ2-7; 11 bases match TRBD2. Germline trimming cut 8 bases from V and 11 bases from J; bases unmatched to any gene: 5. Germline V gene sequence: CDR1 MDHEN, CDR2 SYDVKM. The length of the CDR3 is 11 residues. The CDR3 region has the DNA TGTGCCAGCTCACTAGCGGGAGTGGAGTACTTC. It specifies CASSLAGVEYF. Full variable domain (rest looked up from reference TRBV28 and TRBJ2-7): DVKVTQSSRYLVKRTGEKVFLECVQDMDHENMFWYRQDPGLGLRLIYFSYDVKMKEKGDIPEGYSVSREKKERFSLILESASTNQTSMYLCASSLAGVEYFGPGTRLTVT.

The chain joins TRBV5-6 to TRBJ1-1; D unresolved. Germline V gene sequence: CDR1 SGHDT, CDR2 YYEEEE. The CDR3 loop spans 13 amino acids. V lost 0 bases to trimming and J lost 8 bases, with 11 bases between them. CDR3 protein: CASSLVDYGEAFF. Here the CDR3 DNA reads TGTGCCAGCAGCTTGGTGGACTACGGAGAAGCTTTCTTT.

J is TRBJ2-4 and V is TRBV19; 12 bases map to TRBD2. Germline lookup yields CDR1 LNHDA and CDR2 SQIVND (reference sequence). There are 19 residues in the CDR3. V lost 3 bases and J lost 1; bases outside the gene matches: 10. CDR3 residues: CASSIGMLAGGPAKNIQYF. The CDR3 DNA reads TGTGCCAGTAGTATCGGGATGCTAGCGGGGGGGCCGGCCAAAAACATTCAGTACTTC.

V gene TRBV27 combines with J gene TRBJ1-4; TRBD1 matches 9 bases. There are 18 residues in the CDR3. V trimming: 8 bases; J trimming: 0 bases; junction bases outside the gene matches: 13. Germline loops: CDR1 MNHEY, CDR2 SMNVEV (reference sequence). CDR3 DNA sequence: TGTGCCAGCCGCTCCCGATTCACAGGGGGCCCAACTAATGAAAAACTGTTTTTT. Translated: CASRSRFTGGPTNEKLFF.

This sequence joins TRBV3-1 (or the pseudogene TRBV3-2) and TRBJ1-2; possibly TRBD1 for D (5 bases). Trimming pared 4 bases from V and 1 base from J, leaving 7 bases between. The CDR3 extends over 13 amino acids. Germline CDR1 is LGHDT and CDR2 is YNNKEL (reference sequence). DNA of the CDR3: TGTGCCAGCAGCCCCAGGGTTAACTATGGCTACACCTTC. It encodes CASSPRVNYGYTF.

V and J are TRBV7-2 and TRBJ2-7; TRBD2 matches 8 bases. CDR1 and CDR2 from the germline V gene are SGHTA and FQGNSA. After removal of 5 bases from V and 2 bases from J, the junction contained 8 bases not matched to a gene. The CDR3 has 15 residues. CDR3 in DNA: TGTGCCAGCAGCATACGACTCGGGAGGGCCTACGAGCAGTACTTC. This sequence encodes CASSIRLGRAYEQYF.

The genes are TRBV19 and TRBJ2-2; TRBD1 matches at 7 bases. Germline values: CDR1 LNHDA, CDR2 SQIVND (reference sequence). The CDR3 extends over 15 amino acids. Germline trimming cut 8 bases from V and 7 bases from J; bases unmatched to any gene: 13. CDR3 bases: TGTGCCAGTGCGGCCTACGGGACAGTCGGCGGGGAGCTGTTTTTT. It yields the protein CASAAYGTVGGELFF. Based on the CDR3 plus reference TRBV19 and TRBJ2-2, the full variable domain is DGGITQSPKYLFRKEGQNVTLSCEQNLNHDAMYWYRQDPGQGLRLIYYSQIVNDFQKGDIAEGYSVSREKKESFPLTVTSAQKNPTAFYLCASAAYGTVGGELFFGEGSRLTVL.

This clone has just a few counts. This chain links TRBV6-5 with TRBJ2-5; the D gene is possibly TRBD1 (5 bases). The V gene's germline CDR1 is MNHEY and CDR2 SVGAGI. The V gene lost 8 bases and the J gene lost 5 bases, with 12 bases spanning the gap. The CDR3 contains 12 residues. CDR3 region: CASGRGKETQYF. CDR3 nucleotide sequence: TGTGCCAGCGGAAGGGGTAAGGAGACCCAGTACTTC.

CDR3 coding DNA: TGTGCCAGCAGTATAAGGGGCACTGAAGCTTTCTTT. It codes for CASSIRGTEAFF. This chain connects TRBV5-6 to TRBJ1-1; TRBD1 might be the D (5 bases). There are 12 residues in the CDR3. The ends were cut back, 5 bases at V and 4 bases at J, with 9 bases in the middle. Germline CDR1 is SGHDT and CDR2 is YYEEEE.

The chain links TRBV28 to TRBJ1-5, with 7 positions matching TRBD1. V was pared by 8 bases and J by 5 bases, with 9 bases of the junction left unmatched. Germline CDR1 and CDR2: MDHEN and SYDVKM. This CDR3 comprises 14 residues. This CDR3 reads CASGLTQGDQPQHF. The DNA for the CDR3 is TGTGCCAGCGGCCTTACTCAGGGGGATCAGCCCCAGCATTTT.

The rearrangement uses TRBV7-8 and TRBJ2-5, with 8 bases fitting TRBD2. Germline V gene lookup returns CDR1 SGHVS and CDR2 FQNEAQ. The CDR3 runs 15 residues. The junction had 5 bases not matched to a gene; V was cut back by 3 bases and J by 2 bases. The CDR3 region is CASSLSGGRQETQYF. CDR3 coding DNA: TGTGCCAGCAGCTTGAGCGGGGGAAGACAAGAGACCCAGTACTTC.

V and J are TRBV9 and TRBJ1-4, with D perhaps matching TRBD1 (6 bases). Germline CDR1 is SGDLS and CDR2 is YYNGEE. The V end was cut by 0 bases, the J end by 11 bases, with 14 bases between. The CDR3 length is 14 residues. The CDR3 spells CASSVGTEGGKLFF. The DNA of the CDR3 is TGTGCCAGCAGCGTAGGGACAGAGGGCGGGAAACTGTTTTTT.

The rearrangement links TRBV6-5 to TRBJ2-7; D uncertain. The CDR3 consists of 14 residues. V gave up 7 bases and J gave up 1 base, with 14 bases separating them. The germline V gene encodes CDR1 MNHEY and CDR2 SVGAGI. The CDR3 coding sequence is TGTGCCAGCATATGGCCGTATGCTTCCTACGAGCAGTACTTC. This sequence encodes CASIWPYASYEQYF.

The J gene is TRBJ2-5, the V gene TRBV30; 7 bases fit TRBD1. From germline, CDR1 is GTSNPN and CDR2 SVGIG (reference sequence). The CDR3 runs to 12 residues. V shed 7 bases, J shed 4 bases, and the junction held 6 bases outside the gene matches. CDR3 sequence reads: CAYQGDRETQYF. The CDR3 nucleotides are TGTGCCTATCAGGGGGACCGAGAGACCCAGTACTTC. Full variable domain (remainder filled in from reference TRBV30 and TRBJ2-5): SQTIHQWPATLVQPVGSPLSLECTVEGTSNPNLYWYRQAAGRGLQLLFYSVGIGQISSEVPQNLSASRPQDRQFILSSKKLLLSDSGFYLCAYQGDRETQYFGPGTRLLVL.

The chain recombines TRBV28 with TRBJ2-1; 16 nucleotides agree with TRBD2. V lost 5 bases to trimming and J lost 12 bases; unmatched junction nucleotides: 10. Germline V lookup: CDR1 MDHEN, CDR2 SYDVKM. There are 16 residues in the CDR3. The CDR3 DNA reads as TGTGCCAGCAGTCTGGGACTAGCGGGAGGGCCGCGGACGCAGTTCTTC. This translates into CASSLGLAGGPRTQFF.

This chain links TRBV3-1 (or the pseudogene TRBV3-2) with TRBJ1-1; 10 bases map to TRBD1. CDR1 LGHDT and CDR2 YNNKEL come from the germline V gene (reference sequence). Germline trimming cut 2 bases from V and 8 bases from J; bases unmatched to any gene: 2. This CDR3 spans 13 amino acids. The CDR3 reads CASSQQGQGEAFF. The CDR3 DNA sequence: TGTGCCAGCAGCCAACAGGGACAGGGGGAAGCTTTCTTT.

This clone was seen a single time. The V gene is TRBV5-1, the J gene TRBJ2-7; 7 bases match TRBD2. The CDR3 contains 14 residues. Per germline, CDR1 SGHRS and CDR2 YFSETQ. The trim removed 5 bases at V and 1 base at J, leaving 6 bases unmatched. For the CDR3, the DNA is TGCGCCAGCAGGGCGGGAGTGGGATCCTACGAGCAGTACTTC. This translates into CASRAGVGSYEQYF.

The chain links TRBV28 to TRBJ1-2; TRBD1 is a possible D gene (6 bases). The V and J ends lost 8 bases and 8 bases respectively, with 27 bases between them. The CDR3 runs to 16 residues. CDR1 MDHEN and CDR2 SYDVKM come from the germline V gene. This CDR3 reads CASRGLGQYALGGYTF. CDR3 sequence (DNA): TGTGCCAGCCGAGGGTTAGGACAGTACGCATTAGGGGGCTACACCTTC.

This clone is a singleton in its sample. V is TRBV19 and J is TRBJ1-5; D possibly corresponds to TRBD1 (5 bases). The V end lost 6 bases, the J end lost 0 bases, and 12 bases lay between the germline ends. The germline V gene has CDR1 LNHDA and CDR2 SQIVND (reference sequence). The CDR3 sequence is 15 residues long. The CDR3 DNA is TGTGCCAGTAGGGGCGGGGGACCTAGCAATCAGCCCCAGCATTTT. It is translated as CASRGGGPSNQPQHF.

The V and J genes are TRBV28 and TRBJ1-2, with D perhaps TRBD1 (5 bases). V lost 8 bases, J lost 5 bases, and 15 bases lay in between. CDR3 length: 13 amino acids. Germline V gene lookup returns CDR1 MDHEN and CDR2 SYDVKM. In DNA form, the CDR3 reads TGTGCCAGCCTATTCGGAGGGGCGTATGGCTACACCTTC. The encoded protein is CASLFGGAYGYTF.

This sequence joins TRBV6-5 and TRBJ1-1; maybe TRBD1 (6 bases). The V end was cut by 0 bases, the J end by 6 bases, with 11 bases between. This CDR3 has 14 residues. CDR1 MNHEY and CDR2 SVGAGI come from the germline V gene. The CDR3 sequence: CASSYSSGGSEAFF. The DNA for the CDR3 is TGTGCCAGCAGTTACTCGAGCGGGGGCTCTGAAGCTTTCTTT.

The CDR3 reads CASSIAYSHGELFF. As DNA, the CDR3 is TGTGCCAGTAGTATAGCTTACAGCCACGGGGAGCTGTTTTTT. This chain links TRBV19 with TRBJ2-2; D remains unclear. Trimming took 1 base from V and 7 from J, leaving 10 bases between them. The CDR3 has 14 amino acids. Germline V lookup: CDR1 LNHDA, CDR2 SQIVND (reference sequence).

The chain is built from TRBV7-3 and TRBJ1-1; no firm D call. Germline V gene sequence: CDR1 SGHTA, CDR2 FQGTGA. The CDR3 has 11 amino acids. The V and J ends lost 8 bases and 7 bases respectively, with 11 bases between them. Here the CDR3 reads CASGGEIEAFF. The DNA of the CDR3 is TGTGCCAGCGGTGGAGAGATTGAAGCTTTCTTT.

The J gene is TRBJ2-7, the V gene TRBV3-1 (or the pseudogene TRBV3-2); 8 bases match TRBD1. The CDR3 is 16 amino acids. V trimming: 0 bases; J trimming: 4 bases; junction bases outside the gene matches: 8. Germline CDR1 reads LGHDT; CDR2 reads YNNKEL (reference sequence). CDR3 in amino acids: CASSQERGQDLYEQYF. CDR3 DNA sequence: TGTGCCAGCAGCCAAGAGAGGGGACAGGACTTGTACGAGCAGTACTTC.

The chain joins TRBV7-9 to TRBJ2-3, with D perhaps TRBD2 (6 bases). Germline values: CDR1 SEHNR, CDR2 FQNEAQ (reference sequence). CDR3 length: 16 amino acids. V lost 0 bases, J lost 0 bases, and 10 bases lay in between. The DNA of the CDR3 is TGTGCCAGCAGCTTAGCGGGGGGAGCTAGCACAGATACGCAGTATTTT. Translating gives CASSLAGGASTDTQYF.

The CDR3 DNA reads as TGTGCCAGCAGCCATCGGACAGGGGGAGGAACTGAAGCTTTCTTT. Translating it yields CASSHRTGGGTEAFF. The V gene is TRBV3-1 (or the pseudogene TRBV3-2), the J gene TRBJ1-1; the match to TRBD1 covers 10 bases. V was pared by 3 bases and J by 5 bases, with 6 bases of the junction left unmatched. The CDR3 consists of 15 residues. Germline CDR1 is LGHDT and CDR2 is YNNKEL (reference sequence).